The clone carrying this T cell receptor beta chain has a handful of counts. The data were obtained in a study of blood T cell repertoires in COVID-19. Profiled with immunoSEQ multiplex PCR; TCRdb holds only in-frame clones, not every one. Seen here are 45,000 to 60,000 clones, about 90% observed once, and the top ten hold 2.2%. Trimming took 5 bases from V and 4 from J; bases not matched to a gene: 3. CDR1 is SEHNR and CDR2 is FQNEAQ in the germline V gene (reference sequence). The CDR3 is 13 amino acids. The V call is TRBV7-9, the J call TRBJ2-5; 8 bases are a match to TRBD1. The clonotype comes from a human donor in a cohort sampled during active COVID-19. Sequenced material: peripheral blood. The CDR3 DNA sequence: TGTGCCAGCAGCCCCAGGGGGCCAGAGACCCAGTACTTC. Protein sequence: CASSPRGPETQYF.